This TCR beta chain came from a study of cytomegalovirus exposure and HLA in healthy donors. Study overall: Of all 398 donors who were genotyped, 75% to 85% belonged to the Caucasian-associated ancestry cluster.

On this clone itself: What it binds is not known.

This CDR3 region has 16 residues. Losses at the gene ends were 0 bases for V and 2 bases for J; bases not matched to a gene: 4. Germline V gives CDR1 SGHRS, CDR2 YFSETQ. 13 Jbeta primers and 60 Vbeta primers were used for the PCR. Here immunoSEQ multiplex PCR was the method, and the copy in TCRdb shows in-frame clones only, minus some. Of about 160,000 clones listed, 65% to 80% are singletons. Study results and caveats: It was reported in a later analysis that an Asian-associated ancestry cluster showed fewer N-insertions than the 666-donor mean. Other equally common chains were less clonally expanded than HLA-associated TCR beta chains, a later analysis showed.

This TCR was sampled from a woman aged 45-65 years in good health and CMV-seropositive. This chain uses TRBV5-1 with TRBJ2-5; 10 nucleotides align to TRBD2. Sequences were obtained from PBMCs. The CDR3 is CASSLEVAGGQETQYF. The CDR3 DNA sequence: TGCGCCAGCAGCTTGGAGGTAGCGGGGGGTCAAGAGACCCAGTACTTC.